A single T cell receptor beta chain is shown here with its context. The target antigen is unknown. The CDR3 totals 15 residues. Germline CDR1 SNHLY, CDR2 FYNNEI. The data were obtained in a study of T cells expressing NK-cell markers. TCRdb reprocessed the 5' RACE reads and stores each CDR3 protein as one record, lacking DNA. Across a few hundred thousand distinct CDR3 sequences, the top ten clones capture about 5.2% of the sample. Overall study results and limits: These same clonotypes (in a few donors) also led the CD3+CD56-NKG2C+ fraction. Six of the donors carried dominant NKG2C+ clonotypes that took up roughly 1.0-8% of their CD8+ T cells.

The J gene is TRBJ2-3, the V gene TRBV2; without DNA, the TCRdb call of TRBD2 cannot be checked. Sample: blood T cells: a sorted CD56 or NKG2C T cell subset, CD4+ or CD8+ T cells, or bulk PBMC T cells (not recorded which). The clonotype was recovered from a man between 18 and 69 years old in good health. The CDR3 loop is CASTLDSPSFNTQYF.